This T cell receptor (beta chain) was observed in a study of T cells expressing NK-cell markers. This CDR3 region has 15 residues. Per the germline V gene, CDR1 is SGHNT and CDR2 is YENEEA. TCRdb re-called the 5' RACE reads and shows each CDR3 protein once, DNA omitted. This listing includes some 500,000 distinct CDR3 sequences. Material for sequencing was blood T cells: a sorted CD56 or NKG2C T cell subset, CD4+ or CD8+ T cells, or bulk PBMC T cells (not recorded which). The genes are TRBV11-3 and TRBJ1-1; the TRBD1 assignment by TCRdb is unverifiable without DNA. The source is a woman aged 50 to 60 in good health. The CDR3 is CASSSFRGENTEAFF.